Following are 13 T cell receptor beta chains from one sample sequenced in a study of Ad26.COV2.S vaccination and SARS-CoV-2 variants (dated by TCRdb to the early 2020s). Reading the label with the study, this specimen's treatment or condition is: about 20 received Ad26.COV2.S at low or high dose, single or two shots; about 5 received placebo; per-sample allocation not given. Repertoires of vaccine and placebo recipients were sequenced from samples collected on day 63 after the first injection. Libraries were prepared through the immunoSEQ multiplex PCR assay. TCRdb limited this immuneACCESS table to in-frame rearrangements with V and J called. A share of clones is missing; checked studies link under half to unresolved V genes, and the rest is unexplained. The sample includes 300,000 to 400,000 clones, with roughly 84% observed a single time. The ten largest account for about 3.4% of the sample.

Sequenced here: peripheral blood, sampled in a trial of Ad26.COV2.S vaccine versus placebo. The source is a person aged 18 to 59 who received the Ad26.COV2.S COVID-19 vaccine or a placebo.

The chain recombines TRBV4-1 with TRBJ2-7, with 7 positions matching TRBD1. CDR1 is MGHRA, CDR2 YSYEKL, per germline. J lost 5 bases, V lost 4 bases, and 11 bases had no gene match. The CDR3 covers 15 residues. CDR3 region: CASSLNEDRENEQYF. CDR3 DNA sequence: TGCGCCAGCAGCCTAAACGAAGACAGGGAAAACGAGCAGTACTTC.

The chain joins TRBV3-1 (or the pseudogene TRBV3-2) to TRBJ2-7; D remains unclear. Germline V lookup: CDR1 LGHDT, CDR2 YNNKEL (reference sequence). The CDR3 consists of 16 residues. V lost 2 bases to trimming and J lost 4 bases, with 18 bases between them. The CDR3 DNA follows: TGTGCCAGCAGCCAATCAGTACTTCCTAGACCATACGAGCAGTACTTC. Its translation: CASSQSVLPRPYEQYF.

This clone was picked up a small number of times. V usage is TRBV4-1 and J usage is TRBJ1-1; no definite D call. The germline CDR1 and CDR2 sequences are MGHRA and YSYEKL. The V and J ends lost 4 bases and 5 bases respectively, with 14 bases between them. The CDR3 runs 14 residues. CDR3 nucleotides: TGCGCCAGCAGCCTGGACCTTCGGGCGACTGAAGCTTTCTTT. Protein sequence: CASSLDLRATEAFF.

This chain uses TRBV14 with TRBJ2-1; perhaps D is TRBD1 or TRBD2 (6 bases each). V lost 1 base and J 8 bases, leaving 18 bases between the germline ends. Germline loops: CDR1 SGHDN, CDR2 FVKESK. The CDR3 is made up of 16 amino acids. CDR3 sequence: CASSQVLRGPSDEQFF. For the CDR3, the DNA is TGTGCCAGCAGCCAAGTTTTACGGGGGCCGAGCGATGAGCAGTTCTTC.

The chain joins TRBV30 to TRBJ2-7, with D possibly being TRBD1 (5 bases). CDR1 and CDR2 from the germline V gene are GTSNPN and SVGIG (reference sequence). This CDR3 is 13 amino acids long. V was trimmed by 2 bases and J by 7 bases, leaving 15 bases between them. This chain's CDR3 is CAWSYSQGFEQYF. The CDR3 DNA sequence: TGTGCCTGGAGTTACTCCCAGGGATTTGAGCAGTACTTC.

V usage is TRBV6-1 and J usage is TRBJ1-6; the D is unclear. Between the trimmed V and J ends, which lost 5 bases and 8 bases, there was a span of 13 bases. The CDR3 is 14 residues long. CDR1 is MNHNS, CDR2 SASEGT, per germline. CDR3 protein: CASSYRSLDSPLHF. CDR3 nucleotides: TGTGCCAGCAGTTATAGGTCCTTGGATTCACCCCTCCACTTT.

This rearrangement joins TRBV3-1 (or the pseudogene TRBV3-2) to TRBJ2-5, with D perhaps TRBD2 (6 bases). The germline V and J ends were trimmed by 3 bases and 10 bases, with 18 bases remaining between them. The CDR3 is made up of 14 amino acids. The germline V gene encodes CDR1 LGHDT and CDR2 YNNKEL (reference sequence). The CDR3 bases are TGTGCCAGCAGCCACCCCGGCGGGGCCATGGACCAGTACTTC. Its translation: CASSHPGGAMDQYF.

The chain recombines TRBV11-3 with TRBJ1-1, with D hard to call. This CDR3 has 12 amino acids. Trimming removed 1 base from V and 7 bases from J, with 7 bases in between. Germline CDR1 and CDR2: SGHNT and YENEEA. In DNA, the CDR3 is TGTGCCAGCAGCTTAGGGACGGATGAAGCTTTCTTT. Amino acids: CASSLGTDEAFF.

The V and J genes are TRBV7-2 and TRBJ1-1; 8 nucleotides match TRBD1. The ends lost 1 base at V and 6 bases at J; junction bases unmatched: 1. The CDR3 has 13 amino acids. Germline CDR1 SGHTA, CDR2 FQGNSA. The chain's CDR3 is CASSLGQGSEAFF. DNA of the CDR3: TGTGCCAGCAGCTTAGGACAGGGGTCTGAAGCTTTCTTT.

This chain links TRBV4-2 with TRBJ2-2; 11 positions agree with TRBD1. The V segment lost 1 base and the J segment 4 bases; nucleotides outside the gene matches: 2. Per germline, CDR1 LGHNA and CDR2 YNFKEQ. The CDR3 covers 16 residues. In nucleotides, the CDR3 is TGTGCCAGCAGCCAAGGGGGACAGGGGGGCACCGGGGAGCTGTTTTTT. Encoded protein: CASSQGGQGGTGELFF.

Turning to this clone: The CDR3 does not close with the conserved phenylalanine or tryptophan, likely indicating a read error. Because the CDR3's place on the DNA is in doubt, the DNA is left out and the CDR3 is given as listed by TCRdb. The gene calls are TRBV11-2 and TRBJ2-7; the table's D call, TRBD1, was not checked against the DNA. From germline, CDR1 is SGHAT and CDR2 FQNNGV. Both ends counted, the CDR3 spans 9 residues. The CDR3 sequence is CASSLEVQS.

The chain has TRBV19 and TRBJ2-3; D ambiguous. The V gene's germline CDR1 is LNHDA and CDR2 SQIVND (reference sequence). The V end lost 8 bases, the J end lost 4 bases, and 16 bases lay between the germline ends. There are 14 residues in the CDR3. The CDR3 nucleotides read TGTGCCAGTGGCCGACTGGCGCCCCCAGATACGCAGTATTTT. Translated: CASGRLAPPDTQYF. The entire variable domain, with the rest obtained from reference TRBV19 and TRBJ2-3, is as follows: DGGITQSPKYLFRKEGQNVTLSCEQNLNHDAMYWYRQDPGQGLRLIYYSQIVNDFQKGDIAEGYSVSREKKESFPLTVTSAQKNPTAFYLCASGRLAPPDTQYFGPGTRLTVL.

The chain combines TRBV9 with TRBJ2-3; TRBD2 agrees at 12 bases. The J segment lost 6 bases and the V segment lost 0 bases, leaving 5 bases of the junction unmatched. CDR1 is SGDLS, CDR2 YYNGEE, per germline. The CDR3 runs 16 residues. The CDR3 loop is CASSVVGGTSGDTQYF. Written as DNA, the CDR3 is TGTGCCAGCAGCGTAGTAGGGGGGACTAGCGGGGATACGCAGTATTTT.